This T cell receptor beta chain was sequenced in a study of T cell repertoires in cytomegalovirus infection. Study background: Both recently identified HLA-C-restricted and well-studied HLA-B-restricted CMV epitopes were used in the study. General study points: CMV-specific HLA-C-restricted TCR beta clonotypes dominated the ex vivo response.

TCRdb independently ran MiXCR on the reads; one entry per CDR3 protein. Seen here are about a million distinct CDR3 sequences, around 30% observed once, and the top ten hold more than 13%. This clonotype was seen only a few times. Its antigen is currently unknown. Trimming took 5 bases from V and 7 from J, leaving 15 bases between them. The CDR3 covers 15 residues. Germline V lookup: CDR1 LNHNV, CDR2 YYDKDF (reference sequence). The chain uses TRBV15 and TRBJ1-6; weak D call: TRBD1 (5 bases). The input for sequencing was cultured CD8+ T cells from PBMCs, taken from culture after CMV antigen stimulation. This TCR came from a human donor in good health (CMV status not recorded). Some clones in this sample may be carry-over from other donors' samples. CDR3 region: CATSRDRDFNSPLHF. DNA for the CDR3: TGTGCCACCAGCCGCGACCGGGACTTCAATTCACCCCTCCACTTT.